One and the same sample provided the 27 T cell receptor beta chains below, sequenced in a study of glioma-infiltrating T cells after dendritic cell vaccination. Assay used: immunoSEQ multiplex PCR; TCRdb lists only in-frame clones, some missing. The sample includes over 90,000 clones, approximately 80% of them seen just once. This sample comprised blood, obtained before dendritic cell vaccination. All receptors come from a human donor with glioblastoma.

The chain uses TRBV10-1 and TRBJ2-7, with 10 bases aligning to TRBD2. The trim removed 3 bases at V and 2 bases at J, leaving 10 bases unmatched. This CDR3 is 17 amino acids long. Germline loops: CDR1 WNHNN, CDR2 SYGVQD (reference sequence). The CDR3 nucleotides are TGCGCCAGCAGTGATAAGCGGGGGGGCCAATTCCCCTACGAGCAGTACTTC. Translated: CASSDKRGGQFPYEQYF.

V usage is TRBV11-2 and J usage is TRBJ1-1, with D hard to call. The CDR3 contains 13 residues. The V end was cut by 3 bases, the J end by 3 bases, with 8 bases between. Per the germline V gene, CDR1 is SGHAT and CDR2 is FQNNGV. The CDR3, as DNA: TGTGCCAGCAGCTTTGAGGTAGACACTGAAGCTTTCTTT. Translation gives CASSFEVDTEAFF.

This clone is a singleton in its sample. The chain uses TRBV11-2 and TRBJ2-1, with D tentatively TRBD1 (6 bases). The CDR3 spans 16 residues. Germline values: CDR1 SGHAT, CDR2 FQNNGV. V was clipped by 2 bases and J by 3 bases, with 14 bases between them. As DNA, the CDR3 is TGTGCCAGCAGCTTAACGCAGGACAGTTTCTACAATGAGCAGTTCTTC. The encoded protein is CASSLTQDSFYNEQFF.

The CDR3 is CASSTGDRGKETQYF. DNA for the CDR3: TGTGCCAGTAGTACCGGGGACAGGGGGAAAGAGACCCAGTACTTC. The chain uses TRBV19 and TRBJ2-5; 11 bases fit TRBD1. V shed 4 bases and J 3 bases; nucleotides not matched to a gene: 4. The CDR3 consists of 15 residues. Germline CDR1 and CDR2: LNHDA and SQIVND (reference sequence).

The J gene is TRBJ1-4, the V gene TRBV7-8, with a weak D call TRBD1 (5 bases). The CDR3 is 15 amino acids. Per the germline V gene, CDR1 is SGHVS and CDR2 is FQNEAQ. V was trimmed by 5 bases and J by 5 bases, leaving 15 bases between them. Written as DNA, the CDR3 is TGTGCCAGCAGCACAGCCAGGGTTGGGAATGAAAAACTGTTTTTT. Its protein product is CASSTARVGNEKLFF. Drawing the rest from reference TRBV7-8 and TRBJ1-4, the complete variable domain is GAGVSQSPRYKVAKRGQDVALRCDPISGHVSLFWYQQALGQGPEFLTYFQNEAQLDKSGLPSDRFFAERPEGSVSTLKIQRTQQEDSAVYLCASSTARVGNEKLFFGSGTQLSVL.

This chain uses TRBV2 with TRBJ1-6; D is ambiguous. The V end lost 1 base, the J end lost 5 bases, and 9 bases lay between the germline ends. The CDR3 has 15 amino acids. Per the germline V gene, CDR1 is SNHLY and CDR2 is FYNNEI. The CDR3: CASSEVWYNNSPLHF. The CDR3 coding sequence is TGTGCCAGCAGTGAAGTTTGGTACAATAATTCACCCCTCCACTTT.

This sequence joins TRBV9 and TRBJ2-3, with TRBD2 matching 7 bases. With V trimmed by 1 base and J by 6 bases, 5 bases remained unmatched. The CDR3 is made up of 14 amino acids. CDR1 SGDLS and CDR2 YYNGEE come from the germline V gene. The chain's CDR3 is CASSVTSAGDTQYF. The CDR3 DNA follows: TGTGCCAGCAGCGTAACTAGCGCCGGTGATACGCAGTATTTT.

The chain combines TRBV7-2 with TRBJ1-5, with D possibly matching TRBD1 (5 bases). The CDR3 covers 16 residues. V shed 1 base and J shed 3 bases, with 13 bases lying between them. Germline V gene lookup returns CDR1 SGHTA and CDR2 FQGNSA. The CDR3: CASSLEAQGLNQPQHF. The CDR3 DNA reads as TGTGCCAGCAGCTTAGAGGCGCAGGGACTCAATCAGCCCCAGCATTTT.

The table lists this clone with a count of one. The rearrangement uses TRBV6-5 and TRBJ2-3, with 7 positions matching TRBD2. Germline loops: CDR1 MNHEY, CDR2 SVGAGI. Trimming cost V 6 bases and J 7 bases; bases outside gene matches: 7. The CDR3 has 13 residues. The CDR3 DNA reads TGTGCCAGCAGCCAACGACTAGCCCATACGCAGTATTTT. Translating gives CASSQRLAHTQYF.

The gene calls are TRBV29-1 and TRBJ2-7; D perhaps matches TRBD1 (6 bases). V shed 6 bases and J shed 0 bases, with 12 bases lying between them. The CDR3 loop spans 13 amino acids. From germline, CDR1 is SQVTM and CDR2 ANQGSEA. CDR3 sequence (DNA): TGCAGCGTACGACAGGAGAGCTCCTACGAGCAGTACTTC. This encodes CSVRQESSYEQYF.

The chain recombines TRBV5-4 with TRBJ2-5; perhaps TRBD2 as D (6 bases). Germline-derived CDR1 and CDR2 are SGHNT and YYREEE (reference sequence). V gave up 4 bases and J gave up 4 bases, with 17 bases separating them. The CDR3 runs to 15 residues. CDR3 nucleotides: TGTGCCAGCAGCCCGCTCGCGGGGCCATTAGAGACCCAGTACTTC. Its protein product is CASSPLAGPLETQYF.

CDR3 DNA sequence: TGTGCCTGGAATGGGGACAGAGGTAATGAAAAACTGTTTTTT. Translation gives CAWNGDRGNEKLFF. The rearrangement uses TRBV30 and TRBJ1-4, with 7 bases aligning to TRBD1. CDR1 GTSNPN and CDR2 SVGIG come from the germline V gene (reference sequence). CDR3 size: 14 residues. The V segment lost 4 bases and the J segment 4 bases; nucleotides outside the gene matches: 6.

The V gene is TRBV6-1, the J gene TRBJ1-1; weak D call: TRBD1 (5 bases). The CDR3 spans 13 residues. V was pared by 7 bases and J by 12 bases, with 21 bases between. Germline V gene data show CDR1 as MNHNS and CDR2 as SASEGT. The DNA of the CDR3 is TGTGCCAGCACCGAGGCCCGACAGTCTCCCCCTTTCTTT. Residues: CASTEARQSPPFF.

The chain employs TRBV7-9 and TRBJ1-1; TRBD1 aligns across 7 bases. The CDR3 consists of 16 residues. Trimming cost V 5 bases and J 3 bases; bases outside gene matches: 12. Germline values: CDR1 SEHNR, CDR2 FQNEAQ (reference sequence). The CDR3 spells CASSLRTGEVDTEAFF. The CDR3 nucleotides are TGTGCCAGCAGCCTCCGAACAGGGGAAGTTGACACTGAAGCTTTCTTT.

Only one count was recorded for this clone. One junction end does not reproduce the germline sequence, and a read error may be involved. The CDR3 coding sequence is TGTGCCAGCAGCCGAGGACCGGGCCAGGGAAGCAATCAGCCCCAGCGTTTT. This encodes CASSRGPGQGSNQPQRF. The chain links TRBV7-6 to TRBJ1-5, with D tentatively TRBD1 (5 bases). The CDR3 consists of 17 residues. CDR1 is SGHVS, CDR2 FNYEAQ, per germline.

Points on this clone: At one boundary the junction diverges from the germline segment, which might be a read error. The chain links TRBV4-3 to TRBJ1-4, with D unresolved. From germline, CDR1 is LGHNA and CDR2 YSLEER. The CDR3 is made up of 15 amino acids. CDR3: CASSQAGIGAGKLFF. CDR3 nucleotide sequence: TGCGCCAGCAGTCAAGCGGGTATTGGAGCTGGGAAACTGTTTTTT.

The J gene is TRBJ1-1, the V gene TRBV11-3; possibly TRBD1 for D (5 bases). The CDR3 spans 14 residues. Germline lookup yields CDR1 SGHNT and CDR2 YENEEA. V was trimmed by 3 bases and J by 1 base, leaving 9 bases between them. The CDR3 DNA reads as TGTGCCAGCAGCTTTGGGGCAGGGAACACTGAAGCTTTCTTT. Its protein product is CASSFGAGNTEAFF.

J is TRBJ1-4 and V is TRBV5-1; 7 bases fit TRBD1. The CDR3 has 16 amino acids. Germline V CDR1 and CDR2: SGHRS, YFSETQ. V was clipped by 1 base and J by 0 bases; unmatched bases: 3. This CDR3 is CASSLRQGATNEKLFF. CDR3 nucleotides: TGCGCCAGCAGCTTGAGGCAGGGGGCAACTAATGAAAAACTGTTTTTT.

The chain joins TRBV15 to TRBJ2-3, with TRBD2 matching over 7 bases. CDR3 length equals 15 residues. Germline values: CDR1 LNHNV, CDR2 YYDKDF (reference sequence). V gave up 0 bases and J gave up 13 bases; unmatched junction bases: 13. CDR3 residues: CATSRDGGGGREKYF. The CDR3 DNA sequence: TGTGCCACCAGCAGAGATGGGGGGGGAGGACGGGAGAAGTATTTT.

This clone was observed a single time. The V gene is TRBV4-1, the J gene TRBJ1-2; 8 bases are shared with TRBD1. The CDR3 extends over 14 amino acids. Germline CDR1 MGHRA, CDR2 YSYEKL. Trimming removed 5 bases from V and 5 bases from J; junction bases left unmatched: 7. The CDR3 here is CASSSGQGVYGYTF. Written as DNA, the CDR3 is TGCGCCAGCAGCAGTGGACAGGGAGTTTATGGCTACACCTTC.

CDR3 coding DNA: TGTGCCAGCACCGGGGGTACGGCTTTCTTT. This encodes CASTGGTAFF. The J gene is TRBJ1-1, the V gene TRBV6-1; possibly TRBD1 for D (5 bases). The CDR3 covers 10 residues. V lost 7 bases and J 11 bases, leaving 11 bases between the germline ends. In germline, CDR1 is MNHNS, CDR2 SASEGT.

J is TRBJ2-1 and V is TRBV10-3; TRBD2 matches at 15 bases. J gave up 6 bases and V 6 bases, and 6 bases lay outside the gene matches. The CDR3 totals 16 residues. The germline gives CDR1 ENHRY, CDR2 SYGVKD. DNA of the CDR3: TGTGCCATCAGGAAAGGGGGACTAGCGGGGGGCAATGAGCAGTTCTTC. Encoded protein: CAIRKGGLAGGNEQFF.

J is TRBJ1-1 and V is TRBV5-1; D might be TRBD1 (5 bases). The germline V gene encodes CDR1 SGHRS and CDR2 YFSETQ. The CDR3 is 13 amino acids. Trimming removed 2 bases at V and 3 bases at J, with 8 bases between. The CDR3 coding sequence is TGCGCCAGCAGCTTCGACAGCCACACTGAAGCTTTCTTT. Protein product: CASSFDSHTEAFF.

The gene calls are TRBV29-1 and TRBJ2-2; 10 bases match TRBD1. V gave up 3 bases and J gave up 4 bases; unmatched junction bases: 5. Germline V lookup: CDR1 SQVTM, CDR2 ANQGSEA. This CDR3 spans 15 amino acids. The CDR3 DNA follows: TGCAGCGTTGAGTTGGACAGGGGGGCCACCGGGGAGCTGTTTTTT. Protein: CSVELDRGATGELFF.

The chain combines TRBV5-1 with TRBJ2-1; 11 bases are shared with TRBD2. Germline CDR1 is SGHRS and CDR2 is YFSETQ. The CDR3 spans 14 residues. Trimming removed 5 bases from V and 6 bases from J; junction bases left unmatched: 4. The CDR3: CASRVAGGGNEQFF. The CDR3 region has the DNA TGCGCCAGCAGGGTAGCGGGGGGGGGCAATGAGCAGTTCTTC. Using reference TRBV5-1 and TRBJ2-1 for the parts outside the CDR3, the full variable domain is KAGVTQTPRYLIKTRGQQVTLSCSPISGHRSVSWYQQTPGQGLQFLFEYFSETQRNKGNFPGRFSGRQFSNSRSEMNVSTLELGDSALYLCASRVAGGGNEQFFGPGTRLTVL.

V usage is TRBV5-6 and J usage is TRBJ1-6; 7 positions agree with TRBD1. Trimming took 3 bases from V and 8 from J; bases not matched to a gene: 8. Germline values: CDR1 SGHDT, CDR2 YYEEEE. The CDR3 contains 15 residues. CDR3 DNA: TGTGCCAGCAGCTCATTAGACAGGGATGATTCACCCCTCCACTTT. Translation: CASSSLDRDDSPLHF.

The rearrangement links TRBV10-3 to TRBJ1-1, with a possible D match to TRBD1 (5 bases). Per germline, CDR1 ENHRY and CDR2 SYGVKD. CDR3 length equals 15 residues. V was clipped by 7 bases and J by 3 bases, with 18 bases between them. The CDR3, as DNA: TGTGCCATCAATGGCGTGCAGGGAAGGGACACTGAAGCTTTCTTT. It codes for CAINGVQGRDTEAFF.